This T cell receptor beta chain appears in the sequencing data of a study of T cell changes during pregnancy in multiple sclerosis. Germline V gene lookup returns CDR1 GTSNPN and CDR2 SVGIG (reference sequence). The CDR3 runs 12 residues. The J segment lost 3 bases and the V segment lost 8 bases, leaving 6 bases of the junction unmatched. The table came from immunoSEQ multiplex PCR; TCRdb's copy has only in-frame clones and leaves some out. The table shows about 40,000 clones, with more than 90% occurring only once. The V call is TRBV30, the J call TRBJ2-7, with 8 bases identical to TRBD2. Material: peripheral blood, obtained before pregnancy. The sequence came from a female donor with multiple sclerosis, enrolled in a pregnancy study. The CDR3 DNA sequence: TGTGCCGCGACCGGGACTAGCTACGAGCAGTACTTC. Its translation is CAATGTSYEQYF.